Listed below are T cell receptor beta chains from one sample, sequenced in a study of beta chain features in type 1 diabetes. Using immunoSEQ multiplex PCR, the repertoire was profiled, and TCRdb retains in-frame clones only, with some absent. This table has fewer than 200,000 clones, 10% to 13% appearing once. Material for sequencing was central memory CD4+ T cells from blood. The receptors come from a young man with type 1 diabetes. CDR3s include the opening cysteine and the closing phenylalanine or tryptophan. Each record gives: CDR3 DNA, CDR3 protein, J gene, D gene, V gene, clone size. A D gene is named only where the DNA matches it firmly. The size of a clone is reported for some rows only, either as once, few or many, or as a class for expanded clones.

CDR3nt: TGCAGCGTTACTAGCGGGAGCACAGATACGCAGTATTTT; CDR3aa: CSVTSGSTDTQYF; j_gene: TRBJ2-3; d_gene: TRBD2; v_gene: TRBV29-1; abundance: few
CDR3nt: TGTGCCAGCAGCTCCCAGAGAGGACAAGCCTTTTTGGAGTATGGCTACACCTTC; CDR3aa: CASSSQRGQAFLEYGYTF; j_gene: TRBJ1-2; d_gene: NA; v_gene: TRBV7-8; abundance: few
CDR3nt: TGTGCCACGGGTCGAGGCACAGATACGCAGTATTTT; CDR3aa: CATGRGTDTQYF; j_gene: TRBJ2-3; d_gene: NA; v_gene: TRBV7-9; abundance: NA
CDR3nt: TGTGCCAGCAGTGAACTAGAGCTGAAGCAGTTCTTC; CDR3aa: CASSELELKQFF; j_gene: TRBJ2-1; d_gene: NA; v_gene: TRBV28; abundance: NA
CDR3nt: TGTGCCAGCAGCGTAGCCGGACTCCGGGGAACCGGGGAGCTGTTTTTT; CDR3aa: CASSVAGLRGTGELFF; j_gene: TRBJ2-2; d_gene: NA; v_gene: TRBV9; abundance: NA
CDR3nt: TGTGCCAGCAGTTCCACCAGCAGGGGCTCTCAGCCCCAGCATTTT; CDR3aa: CASSSTSRGSQPQHF; j_gene: TRBJ1-5; d_gene: NA; v_gene: TRBV6-5; abundance: NA
CDR3nt: TGTGCCTGGAGTGATGGGGGGAAAAAACTGTTTTTT; CDR3aa: CAWSDGGKKLFF; j_gene: TRBJ1-4; d_gene: NA; v_gene: TRBV30; abundance: many
CDR3nt: TGTGCCAGCAGCCCGTCGGGAGATACAAATGAAAAACTGTTTTTT; CDR3aa: CASSPSGDTNEKLFF; j_gene: TRBJ1-4; d_gene: NA; v_gene: TRBV9; abundance: few
CDR3nt: TGTGCCAGCAGTCGGGGGACAACTAATGAAAAACTGTTTTTT; CDR3aa: CASSRGTTNEKLFF; j_gene: TRBJ1-4; d_gene: NA; v_gene: TRBV6-5; abundance: NA
CDR3nt: TGCGCCAGCAGCCAAGGGCCGGGAGACTATGGCTACACCTTC; CDR3aa: CASSQGPGDYGYTF; j_gene: TRBJ1-2; d_gene: NA; v_gene: TRBV4-3; abundance: few
CDR3nt: TGTGCCTGGAGCAGCAGGGGGTTGGGGCTGTTTTTT; CDR3aa: CAWSSRGLGLFF; j_gene: TRBJ2-2; d_gene: TRBD1; v_gene: TRBV30; abundance: NA